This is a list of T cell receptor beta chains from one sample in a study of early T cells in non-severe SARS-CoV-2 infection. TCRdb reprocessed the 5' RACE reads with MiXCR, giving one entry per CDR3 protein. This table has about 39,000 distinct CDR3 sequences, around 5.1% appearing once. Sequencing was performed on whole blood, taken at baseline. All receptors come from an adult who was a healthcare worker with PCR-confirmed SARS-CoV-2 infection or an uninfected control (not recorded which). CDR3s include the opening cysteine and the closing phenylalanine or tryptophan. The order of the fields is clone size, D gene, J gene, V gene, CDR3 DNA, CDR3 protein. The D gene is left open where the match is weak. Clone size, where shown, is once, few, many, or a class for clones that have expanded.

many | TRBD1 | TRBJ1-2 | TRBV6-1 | TGTGCCAGCAGTCCAAGGGGGACAGGGGGCTATGGCTACACCTTC | CASSPRGTGGYGYTF
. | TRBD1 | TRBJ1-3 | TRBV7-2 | TGTGCCAGCAGCTTAAGGGGAGGACAGGGTCTGGGCGGAAACACCATATATTTT | CASSLRGGQGLGGNTIYF
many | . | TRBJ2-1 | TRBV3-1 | TGTGCCAGCAGCCACAGGTCCGCCTACAATGAGCAGTTCTTC | CASSHRSAYNEQFF
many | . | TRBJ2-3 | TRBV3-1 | TGTGCCAGCAGCCAAGATCGTGTTCGCTCGCGTGCAGATACGCAGTATTTT | CASSQDRVRSRADTQYF
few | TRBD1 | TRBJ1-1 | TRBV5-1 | TGCGCCAGCGCCCTTGACAGGGCTAACACTGAAGCTTTCTTT | CASALDRANTEAFF
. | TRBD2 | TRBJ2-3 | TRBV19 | TGTGCCACTACCGCGGGGCTAGCGGGAGGCCCTAGCACAGATACGCAGTATTTT | CATTAGLAGGPSTDTQYF
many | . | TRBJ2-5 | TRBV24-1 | TGTGCCACCAGTGCCCCAGGGTGGGGGACCCAGTACTTC | CATSAPGWGTQYF
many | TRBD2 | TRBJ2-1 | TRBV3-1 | TGTGCCAGCAGCCAGGGACTAGCGGGAGTTCCCCCCTACAATGAGCAGTTCTTC | CASSQGLAGVPPYNEQFF
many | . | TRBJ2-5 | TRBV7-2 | TGTGCCAGCAGCCGACGAGGGTACTCGGGGCAAGAGACCCAGTACTTC | CASSRRGYSGQETQYF
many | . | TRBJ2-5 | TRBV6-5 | TGTGCCAGCAGCTTGACAGGAAATAAAGAGACCCAGTACTTC | CASSLTGNKETQYF
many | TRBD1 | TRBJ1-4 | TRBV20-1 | TGCAGTGCTAAAACAGGGGGCGGTGAAAAACTGTTTTTT | CSAKTGGGEKLFF
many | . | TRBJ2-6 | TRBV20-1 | TGCAGTGCTAGCCTCCCGGGTCGAGCTATCTCTGGGGCCAACGTCCTGACTTTC | CSASLPGRAISGANVLTF
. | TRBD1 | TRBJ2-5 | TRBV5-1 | TGCGCCAGCAGCCTCGGGACAGGTCGGGAGACCCAGTACTTC | CASSLGTGRETQYF
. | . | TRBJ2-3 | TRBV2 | TGTGCCAGCAGTGGGACAGAGACTAGCACAGATACGCAGTATTTT | CASSGTETSTDTQYF
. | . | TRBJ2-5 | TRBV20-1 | TGCAGTGCTTTCCCGGGCCAGGTCCTTCAAGAGACCCAGTACTTC | CSAFPGQVLQETQYF
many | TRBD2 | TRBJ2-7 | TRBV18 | TGTGCCAGCTCACCACCCTTGGGATTAGCGGGGCCTACCTACGAGCAGTACTTC | CASSPPLGLAGPTYEQYF
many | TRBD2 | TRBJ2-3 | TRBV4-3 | TGCGCCAGCAGCCGAGAGCGGGGGGGCCGTACGCAGTATTTT | CASSRERGGRTQYF
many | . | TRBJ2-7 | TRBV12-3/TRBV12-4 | TGTGCCAGCAGTTTCCGCTCCTACGAGCAGTACTTC | CASSFRSYEQYF
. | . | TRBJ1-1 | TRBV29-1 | TGCAGCGTTGCGAGGGGTCCCCACACTGAAGCTTTCTTT | CSVARGPHTEAFF
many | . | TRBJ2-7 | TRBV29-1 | TGCAGCGTTAGGAGTCCTTACGAGCAGTACTTC | CSVRSPYEQYF
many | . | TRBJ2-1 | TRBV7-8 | TGTGCCAGCAGCTCCCACGGGGGCGGTGAGCAGTTCTTC | CASSSHGGGEQFF
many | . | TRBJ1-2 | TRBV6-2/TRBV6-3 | TGTGCCAGCAGTTTAGCCGGGAACTTTTATGGCTACACCTTC | CASSLAGNFYGYTF
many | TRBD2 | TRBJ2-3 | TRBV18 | TGTGCCAGCTCACCTTCTAGCGGGGGGGCCGGAGATACGCAGTATTTT | CASSPSSGGAGDTQYF
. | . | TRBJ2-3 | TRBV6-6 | TGTGCCAGCAGTTTCCTTGGACAGTGGAGGGATACGCAGTATTTT | CASSFLGQWRDTQYF
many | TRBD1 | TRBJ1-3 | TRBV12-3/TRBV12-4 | TGTGCCAGCGGACCGGGACAGGGCCGTGGAAACACCATATATTTT | CASGPGQGRGNTIYF
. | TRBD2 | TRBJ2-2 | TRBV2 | TGTGCCAGCAAAGCCCTAGCGGGGGGAAGAAACACCGGGGAGCTGTTTTTT | CASKALAGGRNTGELFF
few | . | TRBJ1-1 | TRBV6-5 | TGTGCCAGCAGTTACTCAGGAAAAAGGCCTGAAGCTTTCTTT | CASSYSGKRPEAFF
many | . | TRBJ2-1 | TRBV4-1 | TGCGCCAGCAGCCAAGAACCGGGGGCCGGTTACAATGAGCAGTTCTTC | CASSQEPGAGYNEQFF
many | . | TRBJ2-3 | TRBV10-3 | TGTGCCATCAAATCCCCAGAAACTAGCACAGATACGCAGTATTTT | CAIKSPETSTDTQYF
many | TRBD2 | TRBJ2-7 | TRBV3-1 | TGTGCCAGCAGCGCTGGGACTAGCGGGACGGCGGGCGAGCAGTACTTC | CASSAGTSGTAGEQYF
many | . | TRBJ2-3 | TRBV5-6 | TGTGCCAGCAGCTTGGAGGTGCAGGCGAGCACAGATACGCAGTATTTT | CASSLEVQASTDTQYF
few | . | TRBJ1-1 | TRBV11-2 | TGTGCCAGCAGCCCTATGGGGCAGAGCATGAACACTGAAGCTTTCTTT | CASSPMGQSMNTEAFF
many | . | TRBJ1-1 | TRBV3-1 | TGTGCCAGCAGCCGCAACAGGCGTCAGGAAGCTTTCTTT | CASSRNRRQEAFF
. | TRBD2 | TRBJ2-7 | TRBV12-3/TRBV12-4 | TGTGCCAGCAGCGGCGTAGCGGGACCAATCGGCGAGCAGTACTTC | CASSGVAGPIGEQYF
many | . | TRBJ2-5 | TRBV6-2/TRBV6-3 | TGTGCCAGCAGGACGCTTCAAGAGACCCAGTACTTC | CASRTLQETQYF
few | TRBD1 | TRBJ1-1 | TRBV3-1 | TGTGCCAGCAGCTCGACAGGGTTGTTCACTGAAGCTTTCTTT | CASSSTGLFTEAFF
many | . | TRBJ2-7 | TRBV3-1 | TGTGCCAGCAGCCAAGTTGGGCTGCCCTACGAGCAGTACTTC | CASSQVGLPYEQYF
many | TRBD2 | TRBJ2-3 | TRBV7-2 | TGTGCCAGCAGCGATCGGACTAGTGCAGATACGCAGTATTTT | CASSDRTSADTQYF
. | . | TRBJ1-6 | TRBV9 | TGTGCCAGCGCCTTAGAAGACAGACTGAATTCACCCCTCCACTTT | CASALEDRLNSPLHF